A selection of T cell receptor beta chains follows, all from one sample in a study of cytomegalovirus exposure and HLA in healthy donors. Using immunoSEQ multiplex PCR, the repertoire was profiled, and TCRdb retains in-frame clones only, with some absent. Among fewer than 150,000 clones, approximately 70% were seen once, and the ten largest hold 1.5% to 2%. The sequencing input was PBMCs. All receptors come from a woman under 40 in good health and CMV-seronegative. Each CDR3 is given with its conserved first and last residue. The order of the fields is V gene, J gene, D gene, clone size, CDR3 DNA, CDR3 protein. A D gene is named only where the DNA matches it firmly. Clone sizes are given selectively: once, few, many, or a class where the clone is expanded.

v_gene: TRBV9
j_gene: TRBJ2-3
d_gene: TRBD2
abundance: .
CDR3nt: TGTGCCAGCAGCACGGGACTAGCGGGGGGGCTTACGCAGTATTTT
CDR3aa: CASSTGLAGGLTQYF

v_gene: TRBV11-2
j_gene: TRBJ2-2
d_gene: TRBD2
abundance: .
CDR3nt: TGTGCCAGCAGCCTCCTTGGCGGGGGGACGCCCGGGGAGCTGTTTTTT
CDR3aa: CASSLLGGGTPGELFF

v_gene: TRBV5-4
j_gene: TRBJ2-5
d_gene: .
abundance: .
CDR3nt: TGTGCCAGCAGCGTGACTTATCAAGAGACCCAGTACTTC
CDR3aa: CASSVTYQETQYF

v_gene: TRBV5-6
j_gene: TRBJ2-3
d_gene: TRBD1
abundance: .
CDR3nt: TGTGCCAGCAGCTCGCCGACAGGGGCAGAGACGCAGTATTTT
CDR3aa: CASSSPTGAETQYF

v_gene: TRBV9
j_gene: TRBJ1-2
d_gene: .
abundance: .
CDR3nt: TGTGCCAGCAATCGGGGACTGAATGGCTACACCTTC
CDR3aa: CASNRGLNGYTF

v_gene: TRBV7-3
j_gene: TRBJ2-3
d_gene: TRBD2
abundance: .
CDR3nt: TGTGCCAGCAGCCCGGGACTAGCAGCAGATACGCAGTATTTT
CDR3aa: CASSPGLAADTQYF

v_gene: TRBV30
j_gene: TRBJ1-4
d_gene: TRBD1
abundance: .
CDR3nt: TGTGCCTGGAGAGGACAGGGGGGAGAAAAACTGTTTTTT
CDR3aa: CAWRGQGGEKLFF

v_gene: TRBV7-9
j_gene: TRBJ1-5
d_gene: TRBD1
abundance: .
CDR3nt: TGTGCCAGCAGCCAACAGGGGGGAAGTCAGCCCCAGCATTTT
CDR3aa: CASSQQGGSQPQHF

v_gene: TRBV27
j_gene: TRBJ2-2
d_gene: .
abundance: once
CDR3nt: TGTGCCAGCAGTTTACAGGGGAGAAACACCGGGGAGCTGTTTTTT
CDR3aa: CASSLQGRNTGELFF

v_gene: TRBV4-1
j_gene: TRBJ2-5
d_gene: TRBD2
abundance: .
CDR3nt: TGCGCCAGCAGCCTTCAGGGACTAGCGGGGGGGGGAGAGACCCAGTACTTC
CDR3aa: CASSLQGLAGGGETQYF

v_gene: TRBV4-1
j_gene: TRBJ1-5
d_gene: .
abundance: .
CDR3nt: TGCGCCAGCAGCCAAGATATTAATCAGCCCCAGCATTTT
CDR3aa: CASSQDINQPQHF

v_gene: TRBV10-3
j_gene: TRBJ2-1
d_gene: TRBD1
abundance: .
CDR3nt: TGTGCCATCAGTGTGGGGACAGGTACCAATGAGCAGTTCTTC
CDR3aa: CAISVGTGTNEQFF

v_gene: TRBV6-5
j_gene: TRBJ1-2
d_gene: .
abundance: .
CDR3nt: TGTGCCAGCACCGACAAAGTAGGCAGTATGCCTGGCTACACCTTC
CDR3aa: CASTDKVGSMPGYTF

v_gene: TRBV19
j_gene: TRBJ1-1
d_gene: TRBD1
abundance: .
CDR3nt: TGTGCCAGTATGGACAGGGTCATGAACACTGAAGCTTTCTTT
CDR3aa: CASMDRVMNTEAFF

v_gene: TRBV2
j_gene: TRBJ2-7
d_gene: TRBD2
abundance: once
CDR3nt: TGTGCCAGCAGTACCTCCCAGGAGGCGGGGGTCTCCTACGAGCAGTACTTC
CDR3aa: CASSTSQEAGVSYEQYF

v_gene: TRBV5-5
j_gene: TRBJ1-6
d_gene: .
abundance: .
CDR3nt: TGTGCCAGCAGGGCCGGAGAAGGTTGGAATTCACCCCTCCACTTT
CDR3aa: CASRAGEGWNSPLHF

v_gene: TRBV4-2
j_gene: TRBJ2-2
d_gene: TRBD1
abundance: few
CDR3nt: TGTGCCAGCAGCCCGGACAGGGCCACCGGGGAGCTGTTTTTT
CDR3aa: CASSPDRATGELFF

v_gene: TRBV5-1
j_gene: TRBJ2-3
d_gene: .
abundance: .
CDR3nt: TGCGCCAGCAGCTTCTCCCCCGGGACAATAACAGATACGCAGTATTTT
CDR3aa: CASSFSPGTITDTQYF

v_gene: TRBV6-5
j_gene: TRBJ2-7
d_gene: .
abundance: few
CDR3nt: TGTGCCAGCACTCCACTGGGGACTGGGAGCCACGAGCAGTACTTC
CDR3aa: CASTPLGTGSHEQYF

v_gene: TRBV6-5
j_gene: TRBJ2-1
d_gene: TRBD2
abundance: .
CDR3nt: TGTGCCAGCAGAACTAGCGGGGGGAGAGAGCAGTTCTTC
CDR3aa: CASRTSGGREQFF

v_gene: TRBV29-1
j_gene: TRBJ1-1
d_gene: .
abundance: .
CDR3nt: TGCAGCTCGCGAGCACAGCCGAACACTGAAGCTTTCTTT
CDR3aa: CSSRAQPNTEAFF